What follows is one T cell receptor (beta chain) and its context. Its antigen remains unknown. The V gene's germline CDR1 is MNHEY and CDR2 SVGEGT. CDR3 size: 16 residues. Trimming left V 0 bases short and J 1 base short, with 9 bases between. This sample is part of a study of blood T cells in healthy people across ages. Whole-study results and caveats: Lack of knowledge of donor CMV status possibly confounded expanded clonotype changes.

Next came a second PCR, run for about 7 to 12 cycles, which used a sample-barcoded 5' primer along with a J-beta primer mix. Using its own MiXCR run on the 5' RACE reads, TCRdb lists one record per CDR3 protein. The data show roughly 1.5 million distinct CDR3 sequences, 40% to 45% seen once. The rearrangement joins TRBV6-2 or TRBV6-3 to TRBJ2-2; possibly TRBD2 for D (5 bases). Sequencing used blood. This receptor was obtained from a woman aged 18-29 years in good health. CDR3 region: CASSYSTAGNTGELFF. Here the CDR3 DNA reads TGTGCCAGCAGTTACTCGACGGCGGGGAACACCGGGGAGCTGTTTTTT.